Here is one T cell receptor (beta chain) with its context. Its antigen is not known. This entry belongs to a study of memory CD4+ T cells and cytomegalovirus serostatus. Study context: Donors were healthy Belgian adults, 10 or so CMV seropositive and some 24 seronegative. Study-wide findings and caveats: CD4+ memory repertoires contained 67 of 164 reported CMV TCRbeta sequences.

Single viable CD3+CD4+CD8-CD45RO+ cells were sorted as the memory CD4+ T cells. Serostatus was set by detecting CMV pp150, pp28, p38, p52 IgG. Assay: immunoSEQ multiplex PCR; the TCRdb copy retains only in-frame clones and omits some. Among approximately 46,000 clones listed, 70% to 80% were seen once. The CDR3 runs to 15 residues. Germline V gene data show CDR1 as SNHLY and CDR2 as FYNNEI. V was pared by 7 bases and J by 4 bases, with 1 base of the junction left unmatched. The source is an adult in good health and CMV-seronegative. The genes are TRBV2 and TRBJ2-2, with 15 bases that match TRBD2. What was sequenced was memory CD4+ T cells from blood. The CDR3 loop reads CASKGLAGGTGELFF. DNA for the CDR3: TGTGCCAGCAAGGGACTAGCGGGAGGCACCGGGGAGCTGTTTTTT.